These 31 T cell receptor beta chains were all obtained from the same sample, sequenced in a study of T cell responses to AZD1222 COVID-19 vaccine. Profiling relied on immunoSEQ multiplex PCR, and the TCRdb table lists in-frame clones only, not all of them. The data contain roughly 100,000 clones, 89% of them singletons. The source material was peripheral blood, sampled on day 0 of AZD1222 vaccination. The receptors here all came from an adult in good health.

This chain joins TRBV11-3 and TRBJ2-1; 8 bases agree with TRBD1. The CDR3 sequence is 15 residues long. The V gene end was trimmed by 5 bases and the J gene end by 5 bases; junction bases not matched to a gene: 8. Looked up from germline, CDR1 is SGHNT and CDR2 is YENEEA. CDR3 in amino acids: CASSHGQGGDNEQFF. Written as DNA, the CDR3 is TGTGCCAGCAGCCATGGACAGGGTGGTGACAATGAGCAGTTCTTC.

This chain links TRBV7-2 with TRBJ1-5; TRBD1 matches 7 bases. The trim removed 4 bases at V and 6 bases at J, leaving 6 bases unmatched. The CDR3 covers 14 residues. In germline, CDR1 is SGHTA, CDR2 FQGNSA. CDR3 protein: CASSSPTGRQPQHF. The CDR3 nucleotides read TGTGCCAGCAGCTCCCCGACAGGGCGTCAGCCCCAGCATTTT.

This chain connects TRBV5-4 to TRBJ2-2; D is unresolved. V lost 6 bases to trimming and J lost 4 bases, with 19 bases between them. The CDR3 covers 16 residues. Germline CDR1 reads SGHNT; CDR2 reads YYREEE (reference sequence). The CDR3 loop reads CASNLGGRQSTGELFF. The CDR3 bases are TGTGCCAGCAACCTCGGCGGTAGGCAGAGCACCGGGGAGCTGTTTTTT.

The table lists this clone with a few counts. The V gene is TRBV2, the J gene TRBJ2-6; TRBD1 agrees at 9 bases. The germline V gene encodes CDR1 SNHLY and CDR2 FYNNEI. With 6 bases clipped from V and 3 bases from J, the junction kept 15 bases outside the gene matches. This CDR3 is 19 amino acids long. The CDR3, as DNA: TGTGCCAGCAGGCAGGGGACAGGGTTACTACTCTTTGGGGCCAACGTCCTGACTTTC. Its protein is CASRQGTGLLLFGANVLTF.

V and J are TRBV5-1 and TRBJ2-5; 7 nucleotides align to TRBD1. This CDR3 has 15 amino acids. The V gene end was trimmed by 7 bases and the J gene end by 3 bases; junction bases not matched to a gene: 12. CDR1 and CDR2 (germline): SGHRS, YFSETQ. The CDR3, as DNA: TGCGCCAGCGGGATTCTCGGGACAGATGAAGAGACCCAGTACTTC. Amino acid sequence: CASGILGTDEETQYF.

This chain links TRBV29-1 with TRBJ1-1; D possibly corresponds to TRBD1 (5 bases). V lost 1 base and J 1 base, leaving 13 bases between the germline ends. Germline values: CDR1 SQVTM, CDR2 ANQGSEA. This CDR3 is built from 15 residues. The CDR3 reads CSVEVGRTRNTEAFF. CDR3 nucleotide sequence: TGCAGCGTTGAAGTAGGAAGGACAAGGAACACTGAAGCTTTCTTT.

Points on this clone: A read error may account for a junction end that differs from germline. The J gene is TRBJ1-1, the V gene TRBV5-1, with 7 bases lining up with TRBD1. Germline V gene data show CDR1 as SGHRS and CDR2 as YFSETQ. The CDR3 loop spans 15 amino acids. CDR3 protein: CASSARYYFRDRLFF. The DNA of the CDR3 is TGCGCCAGCAGCGCTAGATACTACTTCCGGGACAGACTATTTTTT.

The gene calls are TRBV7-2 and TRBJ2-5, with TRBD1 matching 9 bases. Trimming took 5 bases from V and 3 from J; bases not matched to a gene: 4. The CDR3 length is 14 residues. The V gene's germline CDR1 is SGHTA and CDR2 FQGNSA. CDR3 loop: CASSQRTGEETQYF. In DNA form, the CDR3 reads TGTGCCAGCAGCCAGCGGACAGGGGAAGAGACCCAGTACTTC.

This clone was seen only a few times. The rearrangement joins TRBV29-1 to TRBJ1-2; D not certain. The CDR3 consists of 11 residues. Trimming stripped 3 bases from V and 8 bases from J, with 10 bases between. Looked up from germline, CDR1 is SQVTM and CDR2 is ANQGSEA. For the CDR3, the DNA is TGCAGCGTTGAGGGGATGGGCGGCTACACCTTC. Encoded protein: CSVEGMGGYTF.

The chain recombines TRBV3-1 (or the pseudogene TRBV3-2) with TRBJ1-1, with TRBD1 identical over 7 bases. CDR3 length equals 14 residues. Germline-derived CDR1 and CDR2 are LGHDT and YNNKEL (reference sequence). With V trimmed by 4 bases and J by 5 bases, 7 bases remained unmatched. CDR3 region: CASSRSGGGTEAFF. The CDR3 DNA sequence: TGTGCCAGCAGCCGATCAGGGGGGGGAACTGAAGCTTTCTTT.

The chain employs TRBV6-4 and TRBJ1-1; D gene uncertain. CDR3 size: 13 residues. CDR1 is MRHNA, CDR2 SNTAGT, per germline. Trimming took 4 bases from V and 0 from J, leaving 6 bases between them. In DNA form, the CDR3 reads TGTGCCAGCAGTGTCGACTTGAACACTGAAGCTTTCTTT. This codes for CASSVDLNTEAFF.

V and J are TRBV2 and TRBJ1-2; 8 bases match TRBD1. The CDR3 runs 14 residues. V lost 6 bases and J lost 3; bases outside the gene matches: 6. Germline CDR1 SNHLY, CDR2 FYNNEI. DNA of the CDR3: TGTGCCAGCAGCGTCCAGGGGGCCGACTATGGCTACACCTTC. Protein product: CASSVQGADYGYTF.

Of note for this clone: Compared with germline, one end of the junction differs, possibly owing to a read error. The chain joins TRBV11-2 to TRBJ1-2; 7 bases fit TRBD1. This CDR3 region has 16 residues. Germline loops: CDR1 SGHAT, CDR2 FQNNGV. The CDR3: CASSLGNRGTNYRYTF. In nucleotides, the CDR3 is TGTGCCAGCAGCTTAGGCAACAGGGGAACCAACTATCGCTACACCTTC.

The CDR3 DNA is TGTGCCAGCAGCTTACCGAGTACTAGACGCGGCACCGGGGAGCTGTTTTTT. Amino acid sequence: CASSLPSTRRGTGELFF. The rearrangement links TRBV11-2 to TRBJ2-2; tentatively, D is TRBD2 (5 bases). CDR3 size: 17 residues. V was cut by 2 bases and J by 4 bases, with 17 bases left in between. The germline gives CDR1 SGHAT, CDR2 FQNNGV. Full variable domain (missing parts from reference TRBV11-2 and TRBJ2-2): EAGVAQSPRYKIIEKRQSVAFWCNPISGHATLYWYQQILGQGPKLLIQFQNNGVVDDSQLPKDRFSAERLKGVDSTLKIQPAKLEDSAVYLCASSLPSTRRGTGELFFGEGSRLTVL.

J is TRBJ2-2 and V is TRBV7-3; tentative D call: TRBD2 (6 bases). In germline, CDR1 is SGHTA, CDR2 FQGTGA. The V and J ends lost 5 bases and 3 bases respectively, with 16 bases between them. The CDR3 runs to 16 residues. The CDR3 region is CASSRSGGFDTGELFF. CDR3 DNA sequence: TGTGCCAGCAGCCGGAGTGGGGGGTTCGACACCGGGGAGCTGTTTTTT.

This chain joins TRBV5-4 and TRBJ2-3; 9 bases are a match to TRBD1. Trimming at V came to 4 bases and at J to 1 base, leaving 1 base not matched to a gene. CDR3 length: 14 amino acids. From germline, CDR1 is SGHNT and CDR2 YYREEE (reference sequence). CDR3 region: CASSRDRGTDTQYF. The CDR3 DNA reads TGTGCCAGCAGCCGGGACAGGGGCACAGATACGCAGTATTTT.

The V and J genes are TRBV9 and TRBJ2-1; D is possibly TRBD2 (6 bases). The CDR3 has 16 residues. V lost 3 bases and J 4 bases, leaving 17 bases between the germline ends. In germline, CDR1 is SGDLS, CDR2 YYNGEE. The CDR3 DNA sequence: TGTGCCAGCAGCGCCCCCCTCGGGGGTGTTTACAATGAGCAGTTCTTC. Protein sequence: CASSAPLGGVYNEQFF.

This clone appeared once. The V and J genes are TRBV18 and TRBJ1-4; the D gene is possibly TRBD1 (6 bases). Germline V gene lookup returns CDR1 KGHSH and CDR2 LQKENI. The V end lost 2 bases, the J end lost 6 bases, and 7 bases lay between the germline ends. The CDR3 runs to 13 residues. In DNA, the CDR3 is TGTGCCAGCTCACCAAACAGGGATGAAAAACTGTTTTTT. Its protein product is CASSPNRDEKLFF.

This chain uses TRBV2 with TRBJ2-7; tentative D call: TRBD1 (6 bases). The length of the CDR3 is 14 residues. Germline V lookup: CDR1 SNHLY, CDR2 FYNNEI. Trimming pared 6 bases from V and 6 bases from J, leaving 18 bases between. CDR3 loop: CASSQSTPDSEQYF. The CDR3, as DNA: TGTGCCAGCAGCCAATCCACTCCGGACAGCGAGCAGTACTTC. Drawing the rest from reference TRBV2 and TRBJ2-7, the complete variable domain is EPEVTQTPSHQVTQMGQEVILRCVPISNHLYFYWYRQILGQKVEFLVSFYNNEISEKSEIFDDQFSVERPDGSNFTLKIRSTKLEDSAMYFCASSQSTPDSEQYFGPGTRLTVT.

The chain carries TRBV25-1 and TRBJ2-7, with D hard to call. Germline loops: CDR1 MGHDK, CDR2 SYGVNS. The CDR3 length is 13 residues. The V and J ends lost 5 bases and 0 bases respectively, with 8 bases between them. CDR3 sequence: CASSRTYSYEQYF. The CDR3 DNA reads TGTGCCAGCAGTCGGACGTACTCCTACGAGCAGTACTTC.

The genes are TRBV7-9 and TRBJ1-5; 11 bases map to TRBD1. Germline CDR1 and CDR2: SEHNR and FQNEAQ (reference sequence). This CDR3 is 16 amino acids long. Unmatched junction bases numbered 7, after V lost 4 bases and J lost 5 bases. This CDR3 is CASSSRDRGSDQPQHF. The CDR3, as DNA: TGTGCCAGCAGCTCCCGGGACAGGGGGAGTGATCAGCCCCAGCATTTT.

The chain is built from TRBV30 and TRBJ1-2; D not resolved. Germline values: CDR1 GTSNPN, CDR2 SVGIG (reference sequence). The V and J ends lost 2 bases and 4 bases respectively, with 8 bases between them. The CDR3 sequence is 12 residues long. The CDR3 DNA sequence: TGTGCCTGGAGTTTCGAGGGCTATGGCTACACCTTC. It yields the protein CAWSFEGYGYTF.

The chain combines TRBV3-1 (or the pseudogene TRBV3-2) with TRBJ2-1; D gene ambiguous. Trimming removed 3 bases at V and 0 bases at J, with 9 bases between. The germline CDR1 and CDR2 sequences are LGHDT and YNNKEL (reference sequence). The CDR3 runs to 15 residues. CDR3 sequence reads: CASSQLSRSYNEQFF. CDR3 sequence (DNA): TGTGCCAGCAGCCAGCTTTCGCGCTCCTACAATGAGCAGTTCTTC.

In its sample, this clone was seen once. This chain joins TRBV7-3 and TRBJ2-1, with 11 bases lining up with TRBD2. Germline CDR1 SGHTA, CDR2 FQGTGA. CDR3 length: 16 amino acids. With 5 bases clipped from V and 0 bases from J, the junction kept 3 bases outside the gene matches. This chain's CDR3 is CASSRLAGGSYNEQFF. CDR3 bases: TGTGCCAGCAGCCGGCTAGCGGGGGGCTCCTACAATGAGCAGTTCTTC.

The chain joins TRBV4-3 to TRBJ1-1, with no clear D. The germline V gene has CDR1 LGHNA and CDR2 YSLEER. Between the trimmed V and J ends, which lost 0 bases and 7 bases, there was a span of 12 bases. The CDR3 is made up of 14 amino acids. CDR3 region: CASSQDRGRGEAFF. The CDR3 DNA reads TGCGCCAGCAGCCAAGATAGAGGGCGCGGTGAAGCTTTCTTT.

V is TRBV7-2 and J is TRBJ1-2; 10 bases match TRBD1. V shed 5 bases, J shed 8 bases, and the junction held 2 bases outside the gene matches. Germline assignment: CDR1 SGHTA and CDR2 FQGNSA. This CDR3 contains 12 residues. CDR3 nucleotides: TGTGCCAGCAGCATGACAGGGGGCGGCTACACCTTC. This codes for CASSMTGGGYTF.

The CDR3 loop reads CASSAVGGGNTIYF. CDR3 nucleotide sequence: TGTGCCAGCAGTGCGGTCGGGGGGGGAAACACCATATATTTT. The chain recombines TRBV2 with TRBJ1-3, with D possibly matching TRBD1 (5 bases). Trimming took off 4 bases at V and 4 bases at J, with 11 bases between the two ends. CDR3 length: 14 residues. Germline V gene sequence: CDR1 SNHLY, CDR2 FYNNEI.

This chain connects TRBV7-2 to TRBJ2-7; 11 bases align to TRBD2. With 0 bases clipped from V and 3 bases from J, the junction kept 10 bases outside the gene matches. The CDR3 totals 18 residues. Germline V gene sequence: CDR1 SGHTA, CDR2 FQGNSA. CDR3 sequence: CASSLAASGGSLLYEQYF. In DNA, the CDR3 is TGTGCCAGCAGCTTAGCGGCTAGCGGGGGGTCCTTACTCTACGAGCAGTACTTC.

The CDR3 reads CASSFLPTSGTGEQYF. For the CDR3, the DNA is TGTGCCAGCAGTTTCCTCCCGACTAGCGGCACAGGGGAGCAGTACTTC. V and J are TRBV27 and TRBJ2-7; 9 bases map to TRBD2. Germline V gene lookup returns CDR1 MNHEY and CDR2 SMNVEV (reference sequence). V dropped 3 bases and J dropped 7; count of bases not matched to a gene: 13. CDR3 size: 16 residues.

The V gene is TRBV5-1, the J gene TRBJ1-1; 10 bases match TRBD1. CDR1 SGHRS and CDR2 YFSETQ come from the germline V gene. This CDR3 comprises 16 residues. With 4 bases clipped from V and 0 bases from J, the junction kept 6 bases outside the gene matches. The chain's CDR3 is CASSLDRGVLNTEAFF. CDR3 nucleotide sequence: TGCGCCAGCAGCCTGGACAGGGGGGTTTTGAACACTGAAGCTTTCTTT.

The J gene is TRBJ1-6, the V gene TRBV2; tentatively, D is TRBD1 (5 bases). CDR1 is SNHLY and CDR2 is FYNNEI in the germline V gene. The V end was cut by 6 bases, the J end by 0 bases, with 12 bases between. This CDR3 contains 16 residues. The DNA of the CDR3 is TGTGCCAGCAGAAGACGGAGGGGCTCCTATAATTCACCCCTCCACTTT. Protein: CASRRRRGSYNSPLHF.